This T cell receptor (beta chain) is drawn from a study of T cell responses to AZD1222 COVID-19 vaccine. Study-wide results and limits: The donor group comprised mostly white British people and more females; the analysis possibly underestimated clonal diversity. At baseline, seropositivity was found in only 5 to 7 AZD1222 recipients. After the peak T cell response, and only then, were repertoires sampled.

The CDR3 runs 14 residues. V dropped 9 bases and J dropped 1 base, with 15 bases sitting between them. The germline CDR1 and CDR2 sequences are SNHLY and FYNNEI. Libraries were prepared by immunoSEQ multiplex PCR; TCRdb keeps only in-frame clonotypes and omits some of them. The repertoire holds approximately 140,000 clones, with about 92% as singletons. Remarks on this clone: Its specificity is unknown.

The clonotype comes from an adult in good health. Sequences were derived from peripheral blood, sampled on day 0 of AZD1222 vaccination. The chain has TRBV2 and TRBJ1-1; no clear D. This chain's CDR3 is CASTYDGGNTEAFF. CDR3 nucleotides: TGTGCCAGTACCTACGATGGCGGGAACACTGAAGCTTTCTTT. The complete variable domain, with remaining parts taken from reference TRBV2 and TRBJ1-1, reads EPEVTQTPSHQVTQMGQEVILRCVPISNHLYFYWYRQILGQKVEFLVSFYNNEISEKSEIFDDQFSVERPDGSNFTLKIRSTKLEDSAMYFCASTYDGGNTEAFFGQGTRLTVV.